A selection of T cell receptor beta chains follows, all from one sample in a study of T-cell reconstitution after alpha-beta-depleted transplantation in children. In TCRdb, the PCR reads were re-called with MiXCR into one record per CDR3 protein. The data hold about 510,000 distinct CDR3 sequences, with 10% to 12% observed a single time. The material was PBMCs, mostly from graft donor cells, obtained 180 days after TCRalphabeta/CD19-depleted stem cell transplant. The receptor set was obtained from a female patient aged 2-9 years who had a stem cell transplant for aplastic anemia, so the T cells may come from the graft donor. Each CDR3 is given with its conserved first and last residue. Each record gives: clone size, D gene, J gene, V gene, CDR3 DNA, CDR3 protein. A D gene is named only where the DNA matches it firmly. The size entry is marked missing in some rows and otherwise reads once, few, many or a size class.

. . TRBJ2-1 TRBV27 TGTGCCAGCAGTTTATTGGACAGTTGGCCGGGCAATGAGCAGTTCTTC CASSLLDSWPGNEQFF
. . TRBJ2-5 TRBV7-9 TGTGCCAGCAGCCCCTATGTGGGGTACCAAGAGACCCAGTACTTC CASSPYVGYQETQYF
few TRBD2 TRBJ2-1 TRBV5-1 TGCGCCAGCAGCTTGGCCGGACTAGTAAAGTCGAATGAGCAGTTCTTC CASSLAGLVKSNEQFF
many . TRBJ2-3 TRBV12-3/TRBV12-4 TGTGCCAGCACCCTCTGGTTTAGTGGCGCAGTCACAGATACGCAGTATTTT CASTLWFSGAVTDTQYF
. TRBD2 TRBJ2-2 TRBV20-1 TGCAGTTTCCTTAGCGGGAGTTACACCGGGGAGCTGTTTTTT CSFLSGSYTGELFF
many . TRBJ1-2 TRBV7-2 TGTGCCAGCAGCTGGGGCCGGGGACAACCAAACTATGGCTACACCTTC CASSWGRGQPNYGYTF
. . TRBJ2-6 TRBV14 TGTGCCAGCAGCCAAGGGGCTGGGGTATCGGGGGCCAACGTCCTGACTTTC CASSQGAGVSGANVLTF
few TRBD1 TRBJ1-4 TRBV5-8 TGTGCCAGCAGCTCGGGCCCCGGGACAGGGGTGGCAAAACTGTTTTTT CASSSGPGTGVAKLFF
. . TRBJ1-1 TRBV10-3 TGTGCCATCAGTGCGAGGGAGAACACTGAAGCTTTCTTT CAISARENTEAFF
. TRBD1 TRBJ1-1 TRBV6-5 TGTGCCAGCAGGCGGGACAGGGGAGGGACTGAAGCTTTCTTT CASRRDRGGTEAFF
. TRBD2 TRBJ2-3 TRBV20-1 TGCAGTGCTTCCGCGACTAGCGGATACACAGATACGCAGTATTTT CSASATSGYTDTQYF
. TRBD1 TRBJ2-2 TRBV20-1 TGCAGTGCTAGAGGCCCCCCGGACAGGGCCCCCGGGGAGCTGTTTTTT CSARGPPDRAPGELFF
. . TRBJ2-1 TRBV21-1 TGTGCCAGCAGAGCGGGGACAGGCGAAGACGCTAGAACTTCCTTTGAGGCAAACAATGAGCAGTTCTTC CASRAGTGEDARTSFEANNEQFF
. TRBD1 TRBJ1-5 TRBV4-3 TGCGCCAGCAGCCAACGATATCCAGGACAGGGGGATCAGCCCCAGCATTTT CASSQRYPGQGDQPQHF
. . TRBJ1-1 TRBV4-3 TGCGCCAGCAGCCAAGAAAGGCGCACGGGGAACACTGAAGCTTTCTTT CASSQERRTGNTEAFF
few . TRBJ2-2 TRBV3-1 TGTGCCAGCAGCCAAGATCCCGGGGAGCTGTTTTTT CASSQDPGELFF
few TRBD1 TRBJ1-2 TRBV12-3/TRBV12-4 TGTGCCAGCAGTTCCCGATTTATCCGGGACAGGGTGTATGGCTACACCTTC CASSSRFIRDRVYGYTF